What follows are 23 T cell receptor beta chains derived from one specimen sequenced in a study of T cell changes during pregnancy in multiple sclerosis (dated by TCRdb to between 2018 and 2021). The receptor library was made with the immunoSEQ multiplex PCR assay. Here the immuneACCESS table is served through TCRdb, limited to in-frame sequences with V and J called. Missing clones are a known gap in these copies; in checked studies unresolved V genes cover under half, and the rest lacks a known reason. The sample table contains under 50,000 clones; only one count was recorded for around 95% of them. The leading ten clones occupy around 6.4% of the sample. Source: CD8+ T cells from peripheral blood mononuclear cells, taken in the first trimester of pregnancy. These receptors were taken from a female donor with multiple sclerosis, enrolled in a pregnancy study.

The rearrangement joins TRBV6-1 to TRBJ1-2; D is uncertain. CDR3 size: 15 residues. Germline lookup yields CDR1 MNHNS and CDR2 SASEGT. The V end lost 6 bases, the J end lost 1 base, and 15 bases lay between the germline ends. CDR3 coding DNA: TGTGCCAGCAGCTATTCTCTTAACTTTAACTATGGCTACACCTTC. Translation: CASSYSLNFNYGYTF.

This clone was observed once. The chain employs TRBV9 and TRBJ2-6, with D perhaps TRBD1 (7 bases). V was clipped by 4 bases and J by 4 bases, with 24 bases between them. Germline V gene lookup returns CDR1 SGDLS and CDR2 YYNGEE. The CDR3 covers 19 residues. The CDR3: CASSPESEGARFGANVLTF. CDR3 sequence (DNA): TGTGCCAGCAGCCCGGAGTCGGAGGGGGCCAGGTTCGGGGCCAACGTCCTGACTTTC.

The chain combines TRBV10-2 with TRBJ1-1; D is unresolved. V was shortened by 8 bases and J by 0 bases, with 19 bases between the two germline ends. CDR1 is WSHSY, CDR2 SAAADI, per germline. The CDR3 loop spans 16 amino acids. This CDR3 is CASSHDPGNMNTEAFF. For the CDR3, the DNA is TGCGCCAGCTCCCACGATCCCGGGAATATGAACACTGAAGCTTTCTTT.

This clone was counted once. Different DNA sequences within this sample yield the same CDR3. The chain has TRBV19 and TRBJ1-1, with D maybe TRBD1 (5 bases). Germline V gives CDR1 LNHDA, CDR2 SQIVND (reference sequence). The CDR3 sequence is 12 residues long. The ends were cut back, 9 bases at V and 1 base at J, with 9 bases in the middle. The CDR3 nucleotides read TGTGCCAGCTCTACAGGGAACACTGAAGCTTTCTTT. This encodes CASSTGNTEAFF.

The chain has TRBV7-9 and TRBJ2-3; 12 bases fit TRBD2. Losses at the gene ends were 5 bases for V and 3 bases for J; bases not matched to a gene: 6. The germline gives CDR1 SEHNR, CDR2 FQNEAQ (reference sequence). The CDR3 has 16 residues. CDR3 DNA: TGTGCCAGCAGCCCGTGGACTAGCGGGAAGACAGATACGCAGTATTTT. It codes for CASSPWTSGKTDTQYF.

The chain uses TRBV6-5 and TRBJ2-7, with D maybe TRBD1 (5 bases). CDR3 length: 15 amino acids. With 0 bases removed from V and 1 base from J, the gap between germline ends came to 10 bases. Germline V gene data show CDR1 as MNHEY and CDR2 as SVGAGI. CDR3 nucleotides: TGTGCCAGCAGTTACTCGACAGCCGTTTCCTACGAGCAGTACTTC. Translation gives CASSYSTAVSYEQYF.

In this sample, this clone turned up once. The chain joins TRBV1 to TRBJ2-1; the D call in the table, TRBD2, was not verified against the DNA. TRBV1 is marked as a pseudogene. This CDR3 has 13 amino acids. CDR3 protein: CTSSQAGCNEQFF. The CDR3, as DNA: TGCACCAGCAGCCAAGCGGGGTGCAATGAGCAGTTCTTC.

The chain recombines TRBV19 with TRBJ2-1; 13 bases align to TRBD2. V lost 3 bases to trimming and J lost 6 bases; unmatched junction nucleotides: 2. This CDR3 has 15 residues. Looked up from germline, CDR1 is LNHDA and CDR2 is SQIVND (reference sequence). For the CDR3, the DNA is TGTGCCAGTAGTATCACTAGCGGGAGGGGCAATGAGCAGTTCTTC. It yields the protein CASSITSGRGNEQFF.

The chain carries TRBV18 and TRBJ2-3; 9 bases agree with TRBD1. The germline V gene encodes CDR1 KGHSH and CDR2 LQKENI. The V gene end was trimmed by 6 bases and the J gene end by 2 bases; junction bases not matched to a gene: 3. The CDR3 runs to 14 residues. CDR3 nucleotides: TGTGCCAGCTCCGGGACAGGGAACACAGATACGCAGTATTTT. As protein: CASSGTGNTDTQYF.

The rearrangement links TRBV2 to TRBJ2-3; 7 nucleotides align to TRBD2. The CDR3 runs 17 residues. V lost 3 bases, J lost 1 base, and 10 bases stayed unmatched. Germline V lookup: CDR1 SNHLY, CDR2 FYNNEI. The CDR3 protein is CASSDLGRALGTDTQYF. DNA of the CDR3: TGTGCCAGCAGTGATTTGGGGAGGGCCTTGGGCACAGATACGCAGTATTTT.

CDR3 region: CASSPTSGTYNEQFF. CDR3 nucleotides: TGCGCCAGCAGCCCTACTAGCGGGACATACAATGAGCAGTTCTTC. This chain joins TRBV4-3 and TRBJ2-1, with TRBD2 identical over 10 bases. The CDR3 is made up of 15 amino acids. CDR1 and CDR2 (germline): LGHNA, YSLEER. The trim removed 4 bases at V and 4 bases at J, leaving 4 bases unmatched.

The chain links TRBV5-6 to TRBJ2-3; 10 nucleotides match TRBD1. Unmatched junction bases numbered 6, after V lost 1 base and J lost 4 bases. This CDR3 has 16 residues. Germline-derived CDR1 and CDR2 are SGHDT and YYEEEE. In nucleotides, the CDR3 is TGTGCCAGCAGCTTGACAGGGACAGGGGTGTCAGATACGCAGTATTTT. Encoded protein: CASSLTGTGVSDTQYF. The full variable domain, its missing parts supplied by reference TRBV5-6 and TRBJ2-3, is DAGVTQSPTHLIKTRGQQVTLRCSPKSGHDTVSWYQQALGQGPQFIFQYYEEEERQRGNFPDRFSGHQFPNYSSELNVNALLLGDSALYLCASSLTGTGVSDTQYFGPGTRLTVL.

This chain joins TRBV4-3 and TRBJ1-5; 11 nucleotides agree with TRBD1. This CDR3 region has 16 residues. CDR1 is LGHNA and CDR2 is YSLEER in the germline V gene. V dropped 1 base and J dropped 6; count of bases not matched to a gene: 5. The CDR3 nucleotides are TGCGCCAGCAGCCAAGCGCGGGACAGGGGGGTTCAGCCCCAGCATTTT. Translation gives CASSQARDRGVQPQHF.

V and J are TRBV25-1 and TRBJ1-5; the D is unclear. V was shortened by 3 bases and J by 9 bases, with 6 bases between the two germline ends. The CDR3 is 11 residues long. Germline CDR1 and CDR2: MGHDK and SYGVNS. As DNA, the CDR3 is TGTGCCAGCAGTGACAACGGGCCCCAGCATTTT. It encodes CASSDNGPQHF.

This clone was seen a single time. The chain has TRBV6-5 and TRBJ2-1, with D possibly being TRBD2 (6 bases). Trimming took off 2 bases at V and 6 bases at J, with 11 bases between the two ends. Germline V gives CDR1 MNHEY, CDR2 SVGAGI. This CDR3 comprises 14 residues. As DNA, the CDR3 is TGTGCCAGCAGTTACGGGGGAGGACTCAATGAGCAGTTCTTC. It codes for CASSYGGGLNEQFF.

This clone was counted once. V is TRBV10-3 and J is TRBJ1-5; 11 positions agree with TRBD1. This CDR3 is built from 17 residues. With V trimmed by 1 base and J by 3 bases, 5 bases remained unmatched. The germline CDR1 and CDR2 sequences are ENHRY and SYGVKD. The DNA for the CDR3 is TGTGCCATCAGTGAGTGGGGGACAGGGGGTATCAATCAGCCCCAGCATTTT. This codes for CAISEWGTGGINQPQHF.

This chain links TRBV15 with TRBJ2-7; 10 positions match TRBD1. The CDR3 length is 13 residues. The junction had 2 bases not matched to a gene; V was cut back by 3 bases and J by 6 bases. Germline CDR1 LNHNV, CDR2 YYDKDF (reference sequence). For the CDR3, the DNA is TGTGCCACCAGCAGGCGGGACAGGGGCGAGCAGTACTTC. Translated, it gives CATSRRDRGEQYF.

V gene TRBV11-2 combines with J gene TRBJ2-5, with 7 nucleotides matching TRBD1. The CDR3 extends over 16 amino acids. The J segment lost 4 bases and the V segment lost 0 bases, leaving 8 bases of the junction unmatched. Germline V lookup: CDR1 SGHAT, CDR2 FQNNGV. DNA for the CDR3: TGTGCCAGCAGCTTAGACCAGGGGGTAATCAGAGAGACCCAGTACTTC. As protein: CASSLDQGVIRETQYF.

CDR3 nucleotide sequence: TGTGCCAGCAGTTTATCTTTTTCTAGAACAGATACGCAGTATTTT. Translated: CASSLSFSRTDTQYF. The rearrangement links TRBV27 to TRBJ2-3; D is undetermined. This CDR3 contains 15 residues. Trimming pared 0 bases from V and 3 bases from J, leaving 10 bases between. Germline CDR1 MNHEY, CDR2 SMNVEV (reference sequence).

The rearrangement uses TRBV23-1 and TRBJ2-4; TRBD1 matches at 8 bases. Being an ORF, TRBV23-1 has a function that is uncertain. The CDR3 loop spans 16 amino acids. Trimming cost V 0 bases and J 2 bases; bases outside gene matches: 3. CDR3 nucleotides: TGCGCCAGCAGTCAATCGGACAGGGCCCCCAAAAACATTCAGTACTTC. Translating gives CASSQSDRAPKNIQYF.

This clone came up once. The rearrangement uses TRBV28 and TRBJ1-2; 8 bases are shared with TRBD1. Germline V CDR1 and CDR2: MDHEN, SYDVKM. This CDR3 has 16 residues. Trimming cost V 5 bases and J 6 bases; bases outside gene matches: 14. The CDR3 sequence is CASSDSTALTGDGYTF. For the CDR3, the DNA is TGTGCCAGCAGTGACTCGACTGCCCTGACAGGGGATGGCTACACCTTC.

The chain links TRBV28 to TRBJ2-2; 11 bases are a match to TRBD2. Germline trimming cut 5 bases from V and 6 bases from J; bases unmatched to any gene: 11. The CDR3 has 17 residues. Germline V gene lookup returns CDR1 MDHEN and CDR2 SYDVKM. CDR3 DNA sequence: TGTGCCAGCAGTATCCCGGGCCGTAGCGGGAGGGCCGGGGAGCTGTTTTTT. It specifies CASSIPGRSGRAGELFF.

CDR3 protein: CASSLMERTGGLLNYGYTF. DNA of the CDR3: TGCGCCAGCAGCCTTATGGAAAGGACAGGGGGACTCTTAAACTATGGCTACACCTTC. This chain connects TRBV5-1 to TRBJ1-2; 10 positions match TRBD1. The germline V gene encodes CDR1 SGHRS and CDR2 YFSETQ. J gave up 2 bases and V 4 bases, and 17 bases lay outside the gene matches. This CDR3 has 19 amino acids. The full variable domain, its missing parts supplied by reference TRBV5-1 and TRBJ1-2, is KAGVTQTPRYLIKTRGQQVTLSCSPISGHRSVSWYQQTPGQGLQFLFEYFSETQRNKGNFPGRFSGRQFSNSRSEMNVSTLELGDSALYLCASSLMERTGGLLNYGYTFGSGTRLTVV.